The entry below describes one T cell receptor (beta chain). The data originate from a study of T cells of healthy individuals. The germline V gene has CDR1 SGHVS and CDR2 FQNEAQ. The ends lost 1 base at V and 8 bases at J; junction bases unmatched: 3. CDR3 length equals 13 residues. TCRdb reanalysed the 5' RACE reads using MiXCR and keeps one entry per CDR3 protein. The data contain about 96,000 distinct CDR3 sequences, around 17% of them singletons. The chain employs TRBV7-8 and TRBJ1-2; 8 bases map to TRBD1. This TCR was recovered from a human donor in good health. The CDR3 nucleotides are TGTGCCAGCAGCTTAGGGACAGGGACAGGCTACACCTTC. It is translated as CASSLGTGTGYTF.